These 4 T cell receptor beta chains came from one sample sequenced in a study of OX40 agonist ivuxolimab in advanced cancers. Some clones are missing from TCRdb's copy, which holds only in-frame ones; the method was immunoSEQ multiplex PCR. The table shows more than 60,000 clones, with roughly 80% occurring only once. Sequenced material: CD4+ or CD8+ T cells sorted from blood, taken in a trial of the OX40 agonist ivuxolimab. All receptors come from an adult with an advanced solid tumor such as melanoma, head and neck, liver or kidney cancer.

V is TRBV7-2 and J is TRBJ2-3; 9 bases are a match to TRBD1. The V gene end was trimmed by 3 bases and the J gene end by 2 bases; junction bases not matched to a gene: 3. CDR3 size: 15 residues. Germline-derived CDR1 and CDR2 are SGHTA and FQGNSA. The CDR3 protein is CASSFRTGATDTQYF. CDR3 DNA sequence: TGTGCCAGCAGCTTTAGGACAGGGGCCACAGATACGCAGTATTTT.

This chain links TRBV28 with TRBJ1-2; D is undetermined. The CDR3 is made up of 13 amino acids. Trimming stripped 5 bases from V and 5 bases from J, with 12 bases between. Germline loops: CDR1 MDHEN, CDR2 SYDVKM. CDR3 region: CASSRRREYGYTF. The CDR3 bases are TGTGCCAGCAGTCGCAGACGGGAATATGGCTACACCTTC.

The rearrangement joins TRBV5-1 to TRBJ1-4, with 8 positions matching TRBD1. This CDR3 region has 16 residues. Trimming at V came to 2 bases and at J to 0 bases, leaving 3 bases not matched to a gene. Germline assignment: CDR1 SGHRS and CDR2 YFSETQ. This chain's CDR3 is CASSLLTGATNEKLFF. As DNA, the CDR3 is TGCGCCAGCAGCTTATTGACAGGGGCAACTAATGAAAAACTGTTTTTT.

The chain uses TRBV6-1 and TRBJ1-5; perhaps TRBD1 as D (5 bases). This CDR3 comprises 15 residues. The ends were cut back, 3 bases at V and 4 bases at J, with 13 bases in the middle. Germline-derived CDR1 and CDR2 are MNHNS and SASEGT. CDR3 sequence reads: CASSEVRVGNQPQHF. In nucleotides, the CDR3 is TGTGCCAGCAGTGAGGTCAGGGTGGGGAATCAGCCCCAGCATTTT.